The next 19 T cell receptor beta chains were all read from a single sample in a study of shared clonotypes between healthy human individuals. Sequenced by immunoSEQ multiplex PCR; TCRdb stores in-frame clones only, minus some. The sample contains about half a million clones, approximately 80% of which appear only once. Input material: PBMCs. The receptors originated from a woman aged 40 to 50 in good health. Some clones in this sample may be carry-over from other donors' samples.

This clone was counted at least ten times. The V gene is TRBV18, the J gene TRBJ1-5; D possibly corresponds to TRBD1 (6 bases). Germline V CDR1 and CDR2: KGHSH, LQKENI. Trimming took off 4 bases at V and 3 bases at J, with 10 bases between the two ends. CDR3 size: 14 residues. The CDR3 bases are TGTGCCAGCTCACACTGGGACAACAATCAGCCCCAGCATTTT. Its translation: CASSHWDNNQPQHF.

With respect to this clone: A far larger clone is only one base removed, so a read error is likely. The genes are TRBV30 and TRBJ1-1, with unresolved D. This CDR3 spans 14 amino acids. Germline V CDR1 and CDR2: GTSNPN, SVGIG (reference sequence). V lost 0 bases, J lost 0 bases, and 8 bases lay in between. CDR3 bases: TGTGCCTGGAGTGTAACGGAGGTGAACACTGAAGCTTTCTTT. Amino acid sequence: CAWSVTEVNTEAFF.

Comment on this clone: A much larger clone differs from this one at a single base, so this may be a read error. This CDR3 reads CASNVGGRRNEKLFF. As DNA, the CDR3 is TGTGCCAGCAACGTAGGTGGGCGCAGAAATGAAAAACTGTTTTTT. V and J are TRBV9 and TRBJ1-4; D gene ambiguous. There are 15 residues in the CDR3. Germline lookup yields CDR1 SGDLS and CDR2 YYNGEE.

In DNA form, the CDR3 reads TGTGCCTGGAGTGCAACAGGGGTCCAGACTGAAGCTTTCTTT. Translated: CAWSATGVQTEAFF. The gene calls are TRBV30 and TRBJ1-1, with 7 bases aligning to TRBD1. Germline V gene lookup returns CDR1 GTSNPN and CDR2 SVGIG (reference sequence). With V trimmed by 1 base and J by 5 bases, 7 bases remained unmatched. This CDR3 has 14 residues.

The chain carries TRBV29-1 and TRBJ2-1; D could derive from TRBD1 or TRBD2 (5 bases each). Trimming took off 3 bases at V and 3 bases at J, with 15 bases between the two ends. Per germline, CDR1 SQVTM and CDR2 ANQGSEA. This CDR3 is built from 15 residues. CDR3 sequence reads: CSVERGQGGYNEQFF. As DNA, the CDR3 is TGCAGCGTTGAGCGCGGGCAGGGTGGCTACAATGAGCAGTTCTTC.

Notes on this clone: This may stem from a read error, because a much larger clone lies one nucleotide away. Other DNA sequences from this sample encode an identical CDR3 as well. The rearrangement joins TRBV18 to TRBJ2-7; D gene uncertain. The V gene lost 0 bases and the J gene lost 3 bases, with 6 bases spanning the gap. The CDR3 runs 13 residues. Germline V gene data show CDR1 as KGHSH and CDR2 as LQKENI. The CDR3 here is CASSPPGSYEQYF. CDR3 sequence (DNA): TGTGCCAGCTCACCACCGGGAAGCTACGAGCAGTACTTC.

This clone was seen many times. The same CDR3 also results from other DNA sequences found in this sample. The rearrangement links TRBV19 to TRBJ2-2; maybe TRBD1 (6 bases). This CDR3 contains 16 residues. The V end lost 3 bases, the J end lost 5 bases, and 16 bases lay between the germline ends. The germline gives CDR1 LNHDA, CDR2 SQIVND (reference sequence). The CDR3 reads CASSMSGHPLTGELFF. In nucleotides, the CDR3 is TGTGCCAGTAGTATGTCGGGACATCCGCTGACCGGGGAGCTGTTTTTT.

This chain uses TRBV27 with TRBJ2-7; D perhaps matches TRBD1 (7 bases). The CDR3 contains 15 residues. Germline CDR1 reads MNHEY; CDR2 reads SMNVEV (reference sequence). V gave up 0 bases and J gave up 7 bases, with 16 bases separating them. CDR3 in amino acids: CASSLSQGGFREQYF. The DNA for the CDR3 is TGTGCCAGCAGTTTATCCCAGGGGGGATTTAGGGAGCAGTACTTC.

The chain recombines TRBV5-1 with TRBJ1-2; 10 nucleotides align to TRBD1. Germline V CDR1 and CDR2: SGHRS, YFSETQ. The CDR3 has 14 residues. V was pared by 2 bases and J by 8 bases, with 6 bases of the junction left unmatched. The CDR3 nucleotides read TGCGCCAGCAGCTTCCGACAGGGGGCGCAGGGCTACACCTTC. As protein: CASSFRQGAQGYTF.

This sequence joins TRBV5-1 and TRBJ1-1; D ambiguous. The CDR3 sequence is 14 residues long. Looked up from germline, CDR1 is SGHRS and CDR2 is YFSETQ. Trimming left V 2 bases short and J 1 base short, with 9 bases between. CDR3 sequence: CASSLLDGNTEAFF. The CDR3 DNA is TGCGCCAGCAGCTTATTGGACGGGAACACTGAAGCTTTCTTT.

The chain employs TRBV13 and TRBJ2-3; 13 nucleotides align to TRBD2. Germline CDR1 is PRHDT and CDR2 is FYEKMQ (reference sequence). The trim removed 5 bases at V and 4 bases at J, leaving 9 bases unmatched. The CDR3 runs to 17 residues. CDR3 protein: CASSPTSGRAIADTQYF. CDR3 sequence (DNA): TGTGCCAGCAGCCCTACTAGCGGGAGGGCCATCGCAGATACGCAGTATTTT.

About this clone: Distinct nucleotide sequences in the sample also encode this CDR3. The V and J genes are TRBV18 and TRBJ2-7; TRBD1 matches 8 bases. Looked up from germline, CDR1 is KGHSH and CDR2 is LQKENI. CDR3 length: 14 amino acids. Trimming took 2 bases from V and 6 from J; bases not matched to a gene: 6. The CDR3 DNA reads TGTGCCAGCTCACCAGGACAGGGAGGTCGCGAGCAGTACTTC. Translated: CASSPGQGGREQYF. Drawing the rest from reference TRBV18 and TRBJ2-7, the complete variable domain is NAGVMQNPRHLVRRRGQEARLRCSPMKGHSHVYWYRQLPEEGLKFMVYLQKENIIDESGMPKERFSAEFPKEGPSILRIQQVVRGDSAAYFCASSPGQGGREQYFGPGTRLTVT.

The chain links TRBV19 to TRBJ1-1, with D perhaps TRBD1 (5 bases). Trimming left V 1 base short and J 4 bases short, with 13 bases between. This CDR3 spans 15 amino acids. Germline CDR1 reads LNHDA; CDR2 reads SQIVND (reference sequence). The CDR3 loop reads CASSIVTGLGTEAFF. The DNA of the CDR3 is TGTGCCAGTAGTATAGTCACAGGTCTAGGCACTGAAGCTTTCTTT.

V gene TRBV5-4 combines with J gene TRBJ2-1; 8 bases are shared with TRBD2. Germline-derived CDR1 and CDR2 are SGHNT and YYREEE (reference sequence). The CDR3 is 17 residues long. V was pared by 2 bases and J by 1 base, with 8 bases of the junction left unmatched. The CDR3 loop is CASSFRVAGTSYNEQFF. CDR3 nucleotide sequence: TGTGCCAGCAGCTTCCGGGTAGCGGGAACATCCTACAATGAGCAGTTCTTC.

This clone was detected many times. V is TRBV7-2 and J is TRBJ1-2, with 7 positions matching TRBD1. The germline V gene has CDR1 SGHTA and CDR2 FQGNSA. The V segment lost 5 bases and the J segment 4 bases; nucleotides outside the gene matches: 4. The CDR3 covers 13 residues. CDR3 amino acids: CASSPGTVYGYTF. In DNA form, the CDR3 reads TGTGCCAGCAGCCCAGGGACAGTCTATGGCTACACCTTC.

The chain uses TRBV29-1 and TRBJ1-1; unclear D gene. In germline, CDR1 is SQVTM, CDR2 ANQGSEA. This CDR3 is 13 amino acids long. Trimming took 4 bases from V and 0 from J, leaving 9 bases between them. In DNA form, the CDR3 reads TGCAGCGTTGCACGGCAGTTGAACACTGAAGCTTTCTTT. This sequence encodes CSVARQLNTEAFF. The full variable domain, completed using reference TRBV29-1 and TRBJ1-1, is SAVISQKPSRDICQRGTSLTIQCQVDSQVTMMFWYRQQPGQSLTLIATANQGSEATYESGFVIDKFPISRPNLTFSTLTVSNMSPEDSSIYLCSVARQLNTEAFFGQGTRLTVV.

Comment on this clone: This may be a read error: a much more frequent sequence differs by one nucleotide. This specimen includes other DNA sequences encoding the same CDR3. The chain couples TRBV25-1 to TRBJ2-7, with D perhaps matching TRBD2 (5 bases). The germline V gene has CDR1 MGHDK and CDR2 SYGVNS. The CDR3 runs 13 residues. The CDR3 DNA follows: TGCGCCAGCAGCCCCGGGGATTCCTACGAGCAGTACTTC. This encodes CASSPGDSYEQYF.

Many counts were recorded for this clone. The chain couples TRBV7-9 to TRBJ1-2; maybe TRBD1 (6 bases). The CDR3 consists of 12 residues. The V gene lost 7 bases and the J gene lost 3 bases, with 9 bases spanning the gap. CDR1 and CDR2 from the germline V gene are SEHNR and FQNEAQ (reference sequence). The CDR3 coding sequence is TGTGCCAGCACCCCAGGGGACTATGGCTACACCTTC. Translation gives CASTPGDYGYTF. Filled out from reference TRBV7-9 and TRBJ1-2, the complete variable domain reads DTGVSQNPRHKITKRGQNVTFRCDPISEHNRLYWYRQTLGQGPEFLTYFQNEAQLEKSRLLSDRFSAERPKGSFSTLEIQRTEQGDSAMYLCASTPGDYGYTFGSGTRLTVV.

The chain is built from TRBV4-2 and TRBJ2-3; the match to TRBD1 covers 8 bases. Looked up from germline, CDR1 is LGHNA and CDR2 is YNFKEQ. The CDR3 runs to 16 residues. With V trimmed by 1 base and J by 8 bases, 11 bases remained unmatched. The CDR3 bases are TGTGCCAGCAGCCAAGCACGGGGGCAGGGGGCGTTTACGCAGTATTTT. It is translated as CASSQARGQGAFTQYF.